This TCR beta chain is drawn from a study of blood T cell repertoires in COVID-19. Per the study methods: The authors estimated nucleated cell counts from reference gene primer amplification. Produced via immunoSEQ multiplex PCR; TCRdb's table is partial and in-frame only. Clone size and V and J calls were adopted from that table, with D and trimming inferred from the DNA. The sample lists roughly 500,000 clones; roughly nine tenths were seen once. The Seattle patients joined while their infection was active and were tracked longitudinally afterward. This CDR3 has 17 amino acids. Deletions cut 3 bases from V and 5 bases from J, with 23 bases between. Looked up from germline, CDR1 is MGHRA and CDR2 is YSYEKL.

What was sequenced was peripheral blood. The sequence was collected from a man between 18 and 35 years old with COVID-19, enrolled during active disease. The chain couples TRBV4-1 to TRBJ2-7, with D perhaps TRBD2 (6 bases). CDR3 in amino acids: CASSQEESGGRRDEQYF. The CDR3 coding sequence is TGCGCCAGCAGCCAGGAAGAGTCTGGGGGGAGACGCGACGAGCAGTACTTC.